The 19 T cell receptor beta chains listed next were all sequenced from one sample in a study of T-cell reconstitution after alpha-beta-depleted transplantation in children. Unique molecular identifiers were built into the TCRbeta library. TCRdb used MiXCR to reprocess the PCR reads, holding one entry per CDR3 protein. The repertoire holds about 170,000 distinct CDR3 sequences, with around 10% as singletons. The source was PBMCs, collected before TCRalphabeta/CD19-depleted stem cell transplant. The receptors stem from a boy aged 2 to 9 with acute myeloid leukemia, due to receive a stem cell transplant.

In its sample, this clonotype was seen many times. The V gene is TRBV27, the J gene TRBJ1-6, with 7 bases matching TRBD1. Germline assignment: CDR1 MNHEY and CDR2 SMNVEV (reference sequence). V shed 3 bases, J shed 7 bases, and the junction held 9 bases outside the gene matches. The CDR3 loop spans 16 amino acids. The CDR3 sequence is CASSLEGALGNSPLHF. The CDR3 DNA reads TGTGCCAGCAGTTTGGAGGGGGCTTTAGGGAATTCACCCCTCCACTTT.

This clonotype showed up many times. The chain uses TRBV6-2 or TRBV6-3 and TRBJ2-7; D is unresolved. The CDR3 spans 12 residues. Trimming took 6 bases from V and 3 from J, leaving 9 bases between them. CDR1 is MNHEY and CDR2 is SVGEGT in the germline V gene. CDR3 DNA: TGTGCCAGCAGCAGAGGAAGCTACGAGCAGTACGTC. Translation: CASSRGSYEQYV.

This clonotype has at least ten counts. V and J are TRBV11-2 and TRBJ2-7, with D perhaps matching TRBD2 (6 bases). Germline CDR1 reads SGHAT; CDR2 reads FQNNGV. V lost 0 bases, J lost 3 bases, and 18 bases lay in between. The CDR3 totals 17 residues. This chain's CDR3 is CASSLDGGEDAFYEQYF. The CDR3 DNA reads TGTGCCAGCAGCTTAGATGGAGGGGAGGATGCGTTCTACGAGCAGTACTTC.

This clonotype has ten or more counts. The rearrangement links TRBV3-1 to TRBJ1-1, with D uncertain. V was pared by 4 bases and J by 1 base, with 7 bases between. The CDR3 extends over 13 amino acids. Germline CDR1 LGHDT, CDR2 YNNKEL (reference sequence). The CDR3 DNA sequence: TGTGCCAGCAGCCTTCTCGAGAACACTGAAGCTTTCTTT. Protein product: CASSLLENTEAFF. Looking up the rest from reference TRBV3-1 and TRBJ1-1 gives the full variable domain: DTAVSQTPKYLVTQMGNDKSIKCEQNLGHDTMYWYKQDSKKFLKIMFSYNNKELIINETVPNRFSPKSPDKAHLNLHINSLELGDSAVYFCASSLLENTEAFFGQGTRLTVV.

This clonotype was found many times. The chain is built from TRBV29-1 and TRBJ2-1; perhaps TRBD2 as D (5 bases). This CDR3 has 14 residues. Germline-derived CDR1 and CDR2 are SQVTM and ANQGSEA. The V gene lost 7 bases and the J gene lost 2 bases, with 15 bases spanning the gap. This CDR3 reads CSAILASTYNEQFF. The CDR3 region has the DNA TGCAGCGCAATTCTAGCATCCACCTACAATGAGCAGTTCTTC.

The sample holds many counts of this clonotype. The chain joins TRBV29-1 to TRBJ1-1; 7 nucleotides agree with TRBD1. The germline gives CDR1 SQVTM, CDR2 ANQGSEA. The CDR3 is 16 residues long. V lost 5 bases to trimming and J lost 4 bases; unmatched junction nucleotides: 16. CDR3 in amino acids: CSVPSQPDRVGTEAFF. CDR3 nucleotides: TGCAGCGTTCCATCCCAACCAGACAGGGTTGGCACTGAAGCTTTCTTT.

This clonotype has at least ten counts. The rearrangement links TRBV11-2 to TRBJ2-3; 12 nucleotides line up with TRBD2. Germline lookup yields CDR1 SGHAT and CDR2 FQNNGV. This CDR3 comprises 18 residues. The trim removed 1 base at V and 2 bases at J, leaving 7 bases unmatched. The CDR3 sequence: CASSLGALAGGFTDTQYF. In DNA form, the CDR3 reads TGTGCCAGCAGCTTAGGGGCACTAGCGGGGGGCTTCACAGATACGCAGTATTTT.

At least ten counts were recorded for this clonotype. The chain uses TRBV29-1 and TRBJ1-4; D possibly corresponds to TRBD1 (5 bases). This CDR3 spans 13 amino acids. V lost 3 bases and J 4 bases, leaving 9 bases between the germline ends. CDR1 and CDR2 (germline): SQVTM, ANQGSEA. This chain's CDR3 is CSVDGGLNEKLFF. CDR3 DNA: TGCAGCGTTGACGGGGGACTTAATGAAAAACTGTTTTTT.

This clonotype was recorded at least ten times. This sequence joins TRBV3-1 and TRBJ2-1; possibly TRBD1 for D (6 bases). Per the germline V gene, CDR1 is LGHDT and CDR2 is YNNKEL (reference sequence). This CDR3 comprises 15 residues. The germline V and J ends were trimmed by 5 bases and 7 bases, with 18 bases remaining between them. CDR3 amino acids: CASSNYREKMNEQFF. The CDR3 DNA reads TGTGCCAGCAGCAACTACAGGGAAAAGATGAATGAGCAGTTCTTC.

This clonotype was picked up many times. This chain uses TRBV20-1 with TRBJ2-5, with TRBD2 identical over 7 bases. V was clipped by 5 bases and J by 1 base; unmatched bases: 4. CDR3 length: 13 amino acids. CDR1 is DFQATT and CDR2 is SNEGSKA in the germline V gene (reference sequence). The CDR3 DNA is TGCAGTGCTCAGCGGGACCGCCAAGAGACCCAGTACTTC. Encoded protein: CSAQRDRQETQYF.

The sample holds many counts of this clonotype. This chain uses TRBV12-3 or TRBV12-4 with TRBJ1-5, with TRBD1 matching over 9 bases. This CDR3 has 13 residues. V was clipped by 5 bases and J by 6 bases; unmatched bases: 2. The CDR3 is CASSTGGTQPQHF. DNA for the CDR3: TGTGCCAGCAGTACAGGGGGCACTCAGCCCCAGCATTTT.

This clonotype showed up many times. Relative to the germline gene, one junction end is altered; a read error may explain this. The V gene is TRBV4-1, the J gene TRBJ2-3; 9 bases align to TRBD2. The CDR3 loop spans 19 amino acids. Germline CDR1 MGHRA, CDR2 YSYEKL. The CDR3 is CASTQEWVGGGAYADTQYF. The CDR3 DNA sequence: TGCGCCAGCACCCAAGAATGGGTCGGCGGGGGGGCCTATGCAGATACGCAGTATTTT.

This clonotype was recorded many times. The chain is built from TRBV7-2 and TRBJ1-2, with unresolved D. CDR3 length: 15 residues. The germline V and J ends were trimmed by 0 bases and 0 bases, with 8 bases remaining between them. Germline lookup yields CDR1 SGHTA and CDR2 FQGNSA. CDR3: CASSLAPGTNYGYTF. The CDR3 bases are TGTGCCAGCAGCTTAGCGCCTGGGACTAACTATGGCTACACCTTC.

This clonotype was found many times. The chain couples TRBV7-2 to TRBJ2-7; 8 bases fit TRBD2. Germline V CDR1 and CDR2: SGHTA, FQGNSA. Trimming took 5 bases from V and 3 from J; bases not matched to a gene: 9. The CDR3 totals 15 residues. The CDR3 here is CASSRGLAGLYEQYF. The CDR3 nucleotides read TGTGCCAGCAGCAGAGGATTAGCGGGACTCTACGAGCAGTACTTC.

The table lists this clonotype with many counts. This chain uses TRBV10-3 with TRBJ2-2, with TRBD1 identical over 9 bases. J lost 0 bases, V lost 10 bases, and 9 bases had no gene match. Germline lookup yields CDR1 ENHRY and CDR2 SYGVKD. The CDR3 sequence is 16 residues long. CDR3 nucleotide sequence: TGTGCCAACTCCGGGACAGGGACAGCGAACACCGGGGAGCTGTTTTTT. It translates to CANSGTGTANTGELFF.

This clonotype appeared many times. This chain links TRBV5-1 with TRBJ2-7; 7 bases are shared with TRBD2. CDR3 length equals 15 residues. Germline values: CDR1 SGHRS, CDR2 YFSETQ. V gave up 0 bases and J gave up 2 bases; unmatched junction bases: 5. CDR3 in amino acids: CASSLVQGRAYEQYF. The CDR3 bases are TGCGCCAGCAGCTTGGTCCAAGGGAGGGCCTACGAGCAGTACTTC. Looking up the rest from reference TRBV5-1 and TRBJ2-7 gives the full variable domain: KAGVTQTPRYLIKTRGQQVTLSCSPISGHRSVSWYQQTPGQGLQFLFEYFSETQRNKGNFPGRFSGRQFSNSRSEMNVSTLELGDSALYLCASSLVQGRAYEQYFGPGTRLTVT.

This clonotype occurred many times. The chain uses TRBV15 and TRBJ1-1, with D unclear. Per germline, CDR1 LNHNV and CDR2 YYDKDF (reference sequence). Between the trimmed V and J ends, which lost 2 bases and 2 bases, there was a span of 9 bases. There are 14 residues in the CDR3. The CDR3 DNA reads as TGTGCCACCAGCAGACCGGCAGATAACACTGAAGCTTTCTTT. Translation: CATSRPADNTEAFF.

The table lists this clonotype with many counts. The chain combines TRBV12-3 or TRBV12-4 with TRBJ1-1; D remains unclear. The CDR3 sequence is 13 residues long. Trimming shortened V by 6 bases and J by 5 bases, and 13 bases separated the two germline ends. The CDR3 coding sequence is TGTGCCAGCAGCCGACGGGGAAGGACTGAAGCTTTCTTT. This translates into CASSRRGRTEAFF.

This clonotype was seen ten or more times. The V call is TRBV20-1, the J call TRBJ2-7; 7 bases are shared with TRBD2. This CDR3 spans 12 amino acids. Germline V gene data show CDR1 as DFQATT and CDR2 as SNEGSKA (reference sequence). The ends lost 6 bases at V and 6 bases at J; junction bases unmatched: 8. CDR3 DNA sequence: TGCAGTGCCTTCCGGGGGGTCGGCGAGCAGTACTTC. It specifies CSAFRGVGEQYF.